A selection of T cell receptor beta chains follows, all from one sample in a study of shared clonotypes between healthy human individuals. Sequencing used immunoSEQ multiplex PCR; TCRdb keeps in-frame clones, though not all of them. The data show some 2.1 million clones, 93% seen once. Sequenced sample: naive CD8+ T cells from PBMCs. These receptors all stem from a young man in good health. Some clones in this sample may be carry-over from other donors' samples. Both conserved end residues are part of each CDR3. The D gene is left open where the match is weak.

v_gene: TRBV7-9; d_gene: TRBD2; j_gene: TRBJ2-5; CDR3aa: CASSHGLAGEETQYF
v_gene: TRBV15; d_gene: -; j_gene: TRBJ2-2; CDR3aa: CATSRARGLNTGELFF
v_gene: TRBV7-6; d_gene: -; j_gene: TRBJ1-2; CDR3aa: CASSSRGGNYGYTF
v_gene: TRBV5-5; d_gene: -; j_gene: TRBJ1-2; CDR3aa: CASSLETLTNYGYTF
v_gene: TRBV9; d_gene: -; j_gene: TRBJ2-3; CDR3aa: CASSVGGEAQYF
v_gene: TRBV5-5; d_gene: TRBD2; j_gene: TRBJ2-4; CDR3aa: CASNMPASGSKNIQYF
v_gene: TRBV5-8; d_gene: -; j_gene: TRBJ2-1; CDR3aa: CASSAGLTGYNEQFF
v_gene: TRBV19; d_gene: -; j_gene: TRBJ2-1; CDR3aa: CASSIGVAAYNEQFF
v_gene: TRBV27; d_gene: -; j_gene: TRBJ1-4; CDR3aa: CASTSHGAGLNEKLFF
v_gene: TRBV11-2; d_gene: -; j_gene: TRBJ2-7; CDR3aa: CASSLTATGEQYF
v_gene: TRBV29-1; d_gene: TRBD1; j_gene: TRBJ2-7; CDR3aa: CSVGTGNYYEQYF
v_gene: TRBV2; d_gene: TRBD2; j_gene: TRBJ2-3; CDR3aa: CARGLADDTDTQYF
v_gene: TRBV19; d_gene: TRBD2; j_gene: TRBJ2-1; CDR3aa: CASTPRASSGYNEQFF
v_gene: TRBV9; d_gene: -; j_gene: TRBJ2-1; CDR3aa: CASSEHRQRNYNEQFF
v_gene: TRBV10-3; d_gene: TRBD1; j_gene: TRBJ1-2; CDR3aa: CAISEQGTDYGYTF
v_gene: TRBV6-6; d_gene: -; j_gene: TRBJ2-2; CDR3aa: CASSYDSGRNTGELFF
v_gene: TRBV7-8; d_gene: -; j_gene: TRBJ1-2; CDR3aa: CASSLAPQGIGYGYTF
v_gene: TRBV9; d_gene: TRBD2; j_gene: TRBJ2-1; CDR3aa: CASSANIAGVTRSSYNEQFF
v_gene: TRBV7-9; d_gene: -; j_gene: TRBJ1-2; CDR3aa: CASSPRDADRGDYTF
v_gene: TRBV13; d_gene: -; j_gene: TRBJ2-7; CDR3aa: CASSLAPGRIYEQYF
v_gene: TRBV29-1; d_gene: -; j_gene: TRBJ2-3; CDR3aa: CSARQGGTDTQYF
v_gene: TRBV9; d_gene: TRBD1; j_gene: TRBJ2-1; CDR3aa: CASSIGSGGLNEQFF
v_gene: TRBV7-2; d_gene: -; j_gene: TRBJ2-1; CDR3aa: CASSLARGGYYNEQFF
v_gene: TRBV7-9; d_gene: -; j_gene: TRBJ2-6; CDR3aa: CASSLKDSSSGANVLTF
v_gene: TRBV28; d_gene: -; j_gene: TRBJ1-3; CDR3aa: CASSSPSGSSGNTIYF
v_gene: TRBV4-2; d_gene: TRBD1; j_gene: TRBJ1-2; CDR3aa: CASSQERTGNYGYTF
v_gene: TRBV21-1; d_gene: -; j_gene: TRBJ2-6; CDR3aa: CASLGGAPSGANVLTF
v_gene: TRBV27; d_gene: -; j_gene: TRBJ2-7; CDR3aa: CASSSLDSYEQYF
v_gene: TRBV5-4; d_gene: TRBD1; j_gene: TRBJ2-7; CDR3aa: CASSFGTASYEQYF
v_gene: TRBV15; d_gene: -; j_gene: TRBJ2-7; CDR3aa: CATSRPQSYEQYF
v_gene: TRBV2; d_gene: -; j_gene: TRBJ2-1; CDR3aa: CASMAGRGNEQFF
v_gene: TRBV10-3; d_gene: -; j_gene: TRBJ2-7; CDR3aa: CAISYRLGGYEQYF